Listed here are 3 T cell receptor beta chains from one sample, sequenced in a study of blood T cell repertoires in COVID-19. Libraries were prepared by immunoSEQ multiplex PCR; TCRdb keeps only in-frame clonotypes and omits some of them. The repertoire consists of 230,000 or so clones, with around 89% occurring once and the leading ten covering 2.1%. Specimen: peripheral blood. Receptor source: a woman aged 60-75 years with COVID-19, enrolled during active disease.

J is TRBJ2-1 and V is TRBV13, with TRBD1 matching over 9 bases. CDR1 and CDR2 from the germline V gene are PRHDT and FYEKMQ (reference sequence). This CDR3 has 16 amino acids. Unmatched junction bases numbered 10, after V lost 5 bases and J lost 5 bases. The CDR3 loop is CASSPPWGTGNNEQFF. CDR3 bases: TGTGCCAGCAGCCCGCCGTGGGGGACAGGGAACAATGAGCAGTTCTTC.

This rearrangement joins TRBV6-6 to TRBJ1-4; 7 bases align to TRBD1. Germline values: CDR1 MNHNY, CDR2 SVGAGI (reference sequence). CDR3 length: 14 amino acids. V dropped 6 bases and J dropped 4; count of bases not matched to a gene: 5. The CDR3 reads CASRKTGYNEKLFF. The CDR3 nucleotides read TGTGCCAGCAGGAAGACAGGGTATAATGAAAAACTGTTTTTT.

The chain joins TRBV18 to TRBJ1-4; TRBD1 agrees at 8 bases. V shed 5 bases, J shed 2 bases, and the junction held 4 bases outside the gene matches. The CDR3 sequence is 15 residues long. Germline CDR1 and CDR2: KGHSH and LQKENI. The CDR3 reads CASSNQGATNEKLFF. The CDR3 coding sequence is TGTGCCAGCTCAAATCAGGGGGCCACTAATGAAAAACTGTTTTTT.